Presented here are 17 T cell receptor beta chains from one specimen sequenced in a study of blood T cell repertoires in COVID-19. Data came from immunoSEQ multiplex PCR; TCRdb stores just in-frame clones and leaves some out. The top ten clones hold approximately 4% of a sample with over 55,000 clones, 65% to 85% of them seen once. Input material: PBMCs or T cells enriched from blood (not recorded which). The receptors come from a woman in her 40s with acute COVID-19.

This clone was recorded only once. This chain joins TRBV4-2 and TRBJ2-5, with 10 bases identical to TRBD2. Germline V gives CDR1 LGHNA, CDR2 YNFKEQ. Losses at the gene ends were 3 bases for V and 1 base for J; bases not matched to a gene: 8. The CDR3 length is 17 residues. CDR3 DNA: TGTGCCAGCAGCCAGGGGGGCAGCGGGAGGGCCCAAGAGACCCAGTACTTC. Protein product: CASSQGGSGRAQETQYF.

J is TRBJ2-5 and V is TRBV28, with D possibly TRBD2 on 6 matching bases. Germline CDR1 is MDHEN and CDR2 is SYDVKM. V lost 6 bases to trimming and J lost 5 bases, with 10 bases between them. The CDR3 loop spans 12 amino acids. CDR3 in amino acids: CASRPGGETQYF. The CDR3 nucleotides are TGTGCCAGCAGACCCGGAGGGGAGACCCAGTACTTC.

This clone is a singleton in its sample. The chain is built from TRBV6-5 and TRBJ1-4; D gene unclear. Germline loops: CDR1 MNHEY, CDR2 SVGAGI. The V and J ends lost 0 bases and 8 bases respectively, with 7 bases between them. The CDR3 has 13 amino acids. CDR3: CASSYSAAEKLFF. CDR3 nucleotides: TGTGCCAGCAGTTACTCTGCGGCCGAAAAACTGTTTTTT.

This rearrangement joins TRBV28 to TRBJ1-5, with 9 bases aligning to TRBD1. This CDR3 is built from 15 residues. CDR1 and CDR2 (germline): MDHEN, SYDVKM. V shed 3 bases and J 5 bases; nucleotides not matched to a gene: 5. This CDR3 reads CASSLPDRGYQPQHF. CDR3 nucleotides: TGTGCCAGCAGTTTGCCGGACAGGGGTTATCAGCCCCAGCATTTT.

This chain joins TRBV28 and TRBJ2-3; 14 nucleotides match TRBD2. The CDR3 loop spans 19 amino acids. Germline CDR1 reads MDHEN; CDR2 reads SYDVKM. V lost 5 bases, J lost 4 bases, and 14 bases stayed unmatched. The CDR3 reads CASSLAGTSGRFVADTQYF. Here the CDR3 DNA reads TGTGCCAGCAGTCTTGCCGGGACTAGCGGGAGATTTGTGGCAGATACGCAGTATTTT.

The chain uses TRBV19 and TRBJ2-4; D is perhaps TRBD2 (6 bases). V was cut by 8 bases and J by 1 base, with 33 bases left in between. This CDR3 has 21 residues. Germline loops: CDR1 LNHDA, CDR2 SQIVND (reference sequence). The CDR3, as DNA: TGTGCCAGTGGTAACTTGATCTACGGGAGTTCGAAAAACTCGGCCAAAAACATTCAGTACTTC. This gives the protein CASGNLIYGSSKNSAKNIQYF.

The gene calls are TRBV7-9 and TRBJ2-7; maybe TRBD1 (5 bases). Trimming took off 1 base at V and 7 bases at J, with 8 bases between the two ends. Germline assignment: CDR1 SEHNR and CDR2 FQNEAQ (reference sequence). The CDR3 covers 12 residues. The CDR3 loop is CASSLGTREQYF. CDR3 in DNA: TGTGCCAGCAGCTTAGGGACAAGAGAGCAGTACTTC.

In this sample, this clone turned up a few times. This chain joins TRBV19 and TRBJ1-5; 7 positions agree with TRBD1. With V trimmed by 6 bases and J by 4 bases, 6 bases remained unmatched. The CDR3 spans 14 residues. The germline V gene has CDR1 LNHDA and CDR2 SQIVND (reference sequence). The CDR3 sequence is CASSGGQPNQPQHF. DNA for the CDR3: TGTGCCAGTAGCGGGGGACAGCCAAATCAGCCCCAGCATTTT.

The rearrangement links TRBV10-3 to TRBJ2-7, with D perhaps TRBD1 (6 bases). V lost 3 bases and J lost 5, with 11 bases in between. The germline CDR1 and CDR2 sequences are ENHRY and SYGVKD. This CDR3 has 13 residues. The CDR3 here is CAISDGAGDEQYV. CDR3 sequence (DNA): TGTGCCATCAGTGACGGGGCAGGGGACGAGCAGTACGTC.

The chain joins TRBV6-4 to TRBJ2-1, with TRBD2 matching over 9 bases. Germline values: CDR1 MRHNA, CDR2 SNTAGT. V was pared by 2 bases and J by 1 base, with 0 bases of the junction left unmatched. The CDR3 covers 15 residues. The DNA of the CDR3 is TGTGCCAGCAGTGACCTAGCGGGGTCCTACAATGAGCAGTTCTTC. Its protein product is CASSDLAGSYNEQFF.

The V and J genes are TRBV28 and TRBJ1-2, with D possibly matching TRBD1 (6 bases). Germline V CDR1 and CDR2: MDHEN, SYDVKM. CDR3 size: 14 residues. Deletions cut 1 base from V and 2 bases from J, with 8 bases between. CDR3 DNA sequence: TGTGCCAGCAGTTTATCTGACAGGAACTATGGCTACACCTTC. Its protein product is CASSLSDRNYGYTF.

The genes are TRBV19 and TRBJ2-7; 8 bases are a match to TRBD2. The germline V gene encodes CDR1 LNHDA and CDR2 SQIVND (reference sequence). The CDR3 runs 15 residues. The V segment lost 1 base and the J segment 4 bases; nucleotides outside the gene matches: 6. The CDR3 DNA sequence: TGTGCCAGTAGTATAGCACTAGCGGACCAATACGAGCAGTACTTC. This encodes CASSIALADQYEQYF.

A single count supports this clone. The genes are TRBV21-1 and TRBJ2-7; the table gives TRBD1 as D, unverified against the DNA. TRBV21-1 constitutes a pseudogene. The length of the CDR3 is 14 residues. The CDR3 here is CASSMTNTGGEQYF. The CDR3 region has the DNA TGTGCCAGCAGCATGACGAACACAGGGGGCGAGCAGTACTTC.

The J gene is TRBJ1-2, the V gene TRBV11-2; the match to TRBD1 covers 10 bases. The CDR3 spans 16 residues. V lost 5 bases, J lost 1 base, and 7 bases stayed unmatched. Germline V gives CDR1 SGHAT, CDR2 FQNNGV. Here the CDR3 reads CASSRDRGFGNYGYTF. The CDR3 DNA reads TGTGCCAGCAGCCGGGACAGGGGATTCGGTAACTATGGCTACACCTTC. Drawing the rest from reference TRBV11-2 and TRBJ1-2, the complete variable domain is EAGVAQSPRYKIIEKRQSVAFWCNPISGHATLYWYQQILGQGPKLLIQFQNNGVVDDSQLPKDRFSAERLKGVDSTLKIQPAKLEDSAVYLCASSRDRGFGNYGYTFGSGTRLTVV.

V and J are TRBV10-2 and TRBJ2-1; TRBD1 is a possible D gene (6 bases). The V gene lost 8 bases and the J gene lost 8 bases, with 10 bases spanning the gap. This CDR3 spans 11 amino acids. Germline V gene data show CDR1 as WSHSY and CDR2 as SAAADI. CDR3 amino acids: CASGGLDEQFF. Here the CDR3 DNA reads TGCGCCAGCGGGGGCTTGGATGAGCAGTTCTTC.

In its sample, this clone was seen a few times. The CDR3 coding sequence is TGTGCCAGCAGTGAAGCGCTTCCCGGTAGCTCCTACAATGAGCAGTTCTTC. This gives the protein CASSEALPGSSYNEQFF. The chain joins TRBV2 to TRBJ2-1, with D unresolved. The CDR3 is made up of 17 amino acids. Between the trimmed V and J ends, which lost 0 bases and 0 bases, there was a span of 12 bases. CDR1 is SNHLY and CDR2 is FYNNEI in the germline V gene.

This sequence joins TRBV27 and TRBJ2-2; 11 bases fit TRBD2. The trim removed 3 bases at V and 7 bases at J, leaving 4 bases unmatched. The CDR3 is 15 residues long. Germline V gives CDR1 MNHEY, CDR2 SMNVEV (reference sequence). CDR3 DNA sequence: TGTGCCAGCAGTTTCCTAGCGGGGGGAGACGGGGAGCTGTTTTTT. It yields the protein CASSFLAGGDGELFF.